This TCR beta chain came from a study of T cells in Graves' hyperthyroidism and ophthalmopathy. Study-level background: Peripheral blood draws took place at initial diagnosis, ahead of any treatment.

This clonotype was detected many times. Researchers amplified the TCR beta CDR3 regions from RNA transcripts. TCR CDR3 regions were first amplified by RT-PCR with HTBI primers. TCRdb reprocessed the multiplex PCR reads with MiXCR, giving one entry per CDR3 protein. The table lists about 620,000 distinct CDR3 sequences, around 16% of them singletons. The CDR3 sequence is 15 residues long. V lost 7 bases and J 3 bases, leaving 16 bases between the germline ends. Sample: blood. The sequence derives from a woman between 25 and 40 years old with Graves' hyperthyroidism. This chain joins TRBV12-3 or TRBV12-4 and TRBJ1-5; TRBD1 might be the D (6 bases). In nucleotides, the CDR3 is TGTGCCAGCACCCTGGGTGGGGGGCCCAATCAGCCCCAGCATTTT. Protein product: CASTLGGGPNQPQHF.